This TCR beta chain was obtained from a study of CD8 T cells in ankylosing spondylitis. Overall study results and limits: Significant enrichment of disease-linked clones was reportedly seen in matched ankylosing spondylitis synovial fluid. The study identified a TCR beta motif of several highly homologous variants that appeared characteristic of ankylosing spondylitis blood. Researchers report that disease-linked clones proved CD8+ and relatively rare in peripheral blood.

Each TCR beta library was made by quantitative 5'-RACE that incorporated molecular barcodes. TCRdb itself ran the 5' RACE reads through MiXCR, one entry per CDR3 protein. The table shows under 300,000 distinct CDR3 sequences, with 8.6% occurring only once. CDR1 SGHTA and CDR2 FQGNSA come from the germline V gene. Between the trimmed V and J ends, which lost 1 base and 3 bases, there was a span of 12 bases. The CDR3 sequence is 15 residues long. This clonotype was recorded at least ten times. The antigen is unknown. This TCR was sampled from a male donor with ankylosing spondylitis or in good health (not recorded which). The chain joins TRBV7-2 to TRBJ1-1; D is uncertain. The sample consisted of blood, either unsorted or a sorted T cell fraction (not recorded which). CDR3 sequence reads: CASSLVEGGYTEAFF. CDR3 nucleotide sequence: TGTGCCAGCAGCTTAGTAGAGGGTGGGTACACTGAAGCTTTCTTT.